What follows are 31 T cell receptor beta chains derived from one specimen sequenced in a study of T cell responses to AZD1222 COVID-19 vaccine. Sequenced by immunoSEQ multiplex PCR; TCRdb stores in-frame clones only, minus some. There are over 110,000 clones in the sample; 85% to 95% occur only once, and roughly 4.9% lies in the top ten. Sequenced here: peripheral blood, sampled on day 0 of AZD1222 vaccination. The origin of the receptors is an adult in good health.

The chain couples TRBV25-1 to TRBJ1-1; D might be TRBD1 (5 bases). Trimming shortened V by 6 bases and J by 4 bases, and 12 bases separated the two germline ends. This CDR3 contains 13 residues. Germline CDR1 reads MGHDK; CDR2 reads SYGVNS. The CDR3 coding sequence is TGTGCCAGCAGCGCCTCGGGGGGCACTGAAGCTTTCTTT. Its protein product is CASSASGGTEAFF.

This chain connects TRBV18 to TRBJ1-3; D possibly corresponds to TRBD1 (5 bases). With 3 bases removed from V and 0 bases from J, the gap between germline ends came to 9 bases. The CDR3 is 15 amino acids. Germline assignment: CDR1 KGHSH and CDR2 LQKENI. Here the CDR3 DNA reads TGTGCCAGCTCACCTGGGGCCAGCTCTGGAAACACCATATATTTT. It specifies CASSPGASSGNTIYF.

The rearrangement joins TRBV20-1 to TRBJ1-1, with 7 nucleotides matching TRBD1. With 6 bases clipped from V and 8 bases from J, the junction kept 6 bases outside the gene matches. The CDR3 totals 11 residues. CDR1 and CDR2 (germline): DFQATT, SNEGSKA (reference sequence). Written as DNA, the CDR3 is TGCAGTGCATCAGGGGGGCAGGAAGCTTTCTTT. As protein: CSASGGQEAFF.

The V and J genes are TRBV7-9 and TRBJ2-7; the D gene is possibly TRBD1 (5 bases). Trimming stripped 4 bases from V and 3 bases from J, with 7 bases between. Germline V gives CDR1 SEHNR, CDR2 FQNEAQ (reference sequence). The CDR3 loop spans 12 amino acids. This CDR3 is CASSSQGYEQYF. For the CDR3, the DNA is TGTGCCAGCAGCTCTCAGGGCTACGAGCAGTACTTC.

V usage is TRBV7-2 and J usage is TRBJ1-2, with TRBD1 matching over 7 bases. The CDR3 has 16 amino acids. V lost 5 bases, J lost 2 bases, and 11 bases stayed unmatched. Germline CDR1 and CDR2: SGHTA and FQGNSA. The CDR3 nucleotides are TGTGCCAGCAGCCCCGCCTGGGGACAGAGAAACTATGGCTACACCTTC. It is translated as CASSPAWGQRNYGYTF.

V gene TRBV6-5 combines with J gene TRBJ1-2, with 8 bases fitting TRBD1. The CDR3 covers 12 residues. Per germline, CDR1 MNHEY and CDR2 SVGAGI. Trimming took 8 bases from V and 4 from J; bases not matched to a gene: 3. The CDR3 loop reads CASLGQGYGYTF. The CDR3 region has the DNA TGTGCCAGCTTAGGACAGGGCTATGGCTACACCTTC.

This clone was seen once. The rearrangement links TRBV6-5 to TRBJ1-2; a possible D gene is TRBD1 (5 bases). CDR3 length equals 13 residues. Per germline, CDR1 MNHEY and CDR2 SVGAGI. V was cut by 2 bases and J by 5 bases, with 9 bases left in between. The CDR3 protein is CASSYAGTYGYTF. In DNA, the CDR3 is TGTGCCAGCAGTTACGCAGGGACTTATGGCTACACCTTC.

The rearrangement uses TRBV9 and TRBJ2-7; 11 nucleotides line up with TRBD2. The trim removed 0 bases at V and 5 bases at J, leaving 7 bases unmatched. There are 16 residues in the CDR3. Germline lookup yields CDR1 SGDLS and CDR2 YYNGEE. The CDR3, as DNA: TGTGCCAGCAGCGTAGAACTAGCGGGGGCCGGCGACGAGCAGTACTTC. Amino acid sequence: CASSVELAGAGDEQYF.

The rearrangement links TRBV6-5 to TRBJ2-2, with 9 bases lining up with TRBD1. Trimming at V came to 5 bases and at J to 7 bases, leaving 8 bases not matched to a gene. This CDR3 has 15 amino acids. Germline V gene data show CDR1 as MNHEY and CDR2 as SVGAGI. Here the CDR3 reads CASSLRDREGGELFF. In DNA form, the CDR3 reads TGTGCCAGCAGTCTCCGGGACAGGGAAGGCGGGGAGCTGTTTTTT.

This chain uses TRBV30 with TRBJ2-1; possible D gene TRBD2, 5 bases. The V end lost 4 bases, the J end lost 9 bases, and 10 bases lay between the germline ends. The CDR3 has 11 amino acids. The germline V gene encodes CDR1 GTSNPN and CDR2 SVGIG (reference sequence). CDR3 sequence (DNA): TGTGCCTGGACTAGCAATACTGAGCAGTTCTTC. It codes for CAWTSNTEQFF.

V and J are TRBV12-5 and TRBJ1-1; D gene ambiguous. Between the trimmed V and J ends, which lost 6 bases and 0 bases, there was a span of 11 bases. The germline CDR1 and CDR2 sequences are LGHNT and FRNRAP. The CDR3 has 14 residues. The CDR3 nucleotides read TGTGCTAGTGGAAACGGACGGTTGAACACTGAAGCTTTCTTT. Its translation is CASGNGRLNTEAFF.

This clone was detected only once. The CDR3 spells CASSYAPGGWDGYTF. Written as DNA, the CDR3 is TGTGCCAGCAGTTACGCCCCTGGGGGCTGGGATGGCTACACCTTC. The chain couples TRBV6-2 or TRBV6-3 to TRBJ1-2; a weak D match, TRBD1 (6 bases). The CDR3 spans 15 residues. The germline gives CDR1 MNHEY, CDR2 SVGEGT. V gave up 2 bases and J gave up 6 bases, with 16 bases separating them.

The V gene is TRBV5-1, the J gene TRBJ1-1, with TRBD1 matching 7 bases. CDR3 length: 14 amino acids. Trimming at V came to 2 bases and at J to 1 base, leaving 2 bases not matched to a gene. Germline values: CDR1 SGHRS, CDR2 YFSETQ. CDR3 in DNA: TGCGCCAGCAGCTTTCAGGGGGAGAACACTGAAGCTTTCTTT. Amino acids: CASSFQGENTEAFF.

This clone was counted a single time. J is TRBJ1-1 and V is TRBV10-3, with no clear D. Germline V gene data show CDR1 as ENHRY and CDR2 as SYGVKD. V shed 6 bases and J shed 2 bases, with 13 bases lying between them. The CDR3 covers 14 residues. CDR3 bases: TGTGCCATCAGCCCCGGGCCGGAAAACACTGAAGCTTTCTTT. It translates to CAISPGPENTEAFF.

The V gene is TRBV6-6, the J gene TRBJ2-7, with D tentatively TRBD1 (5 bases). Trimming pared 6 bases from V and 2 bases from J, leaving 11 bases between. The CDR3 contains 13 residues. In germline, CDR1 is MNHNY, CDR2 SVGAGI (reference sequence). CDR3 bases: TGTGCCAGCAGGCAGGGTTCCCCCTACGAGCAGTACTTC. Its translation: CASRQGSPYEQYF.

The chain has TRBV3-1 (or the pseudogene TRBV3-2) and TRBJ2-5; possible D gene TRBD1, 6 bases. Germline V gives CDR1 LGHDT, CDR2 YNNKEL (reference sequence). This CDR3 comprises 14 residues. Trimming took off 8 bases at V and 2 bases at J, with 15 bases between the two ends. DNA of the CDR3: TGTGCCAGCCAAGGGGGACGGATACAAGAGACCCAGTACTTC. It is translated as CASQGGRIQETQYF.

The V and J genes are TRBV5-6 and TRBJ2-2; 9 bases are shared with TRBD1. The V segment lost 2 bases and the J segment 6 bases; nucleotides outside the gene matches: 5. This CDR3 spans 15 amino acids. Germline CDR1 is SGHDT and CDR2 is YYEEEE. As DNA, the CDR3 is TGTGCCAGCAGCTTAGGGACAGGGACCGCCGGGGAGCTGTTTTTT. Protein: CASSLGTGTAGELFF.

CDR3 in amino acids: CATGDRDKETQYF. CDR3 sequence (DNA): TGTGCCACCGGGGACAGGGATAAAGAGACCCAGTACTTC. The chain employs TRBV10-3 and TRBJ2-5; TRBD1 matches at 9 bases. Germline assignment: CDR1 ENHRY and CDR2 SYGVKD. This CDR3 is built from 13 residues. The V segment lost 10 bases and the J segment 3 bases; nucleotides outside the gene matches: 6.

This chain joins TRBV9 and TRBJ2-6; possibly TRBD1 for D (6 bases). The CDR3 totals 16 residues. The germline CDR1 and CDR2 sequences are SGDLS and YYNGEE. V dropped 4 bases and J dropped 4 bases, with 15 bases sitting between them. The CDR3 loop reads CASSTRQDPGANVLTF. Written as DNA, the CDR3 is TGTGCCAGCAGCACCCGACAGGACCCCGGGGCCAACGTCCTGACTTTC. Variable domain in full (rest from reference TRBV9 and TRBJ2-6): DSGVTQTPKHLITATGQRVTLRCSPRSGDLSVYWYQQSLDQGLQFLIQYYNGEERAKGNILERFSAQQFPDLHSELNLSSLELGDSALYFCASSTRQDPGANVLTFGAGSRLTVL.

CDR3 loop: CASSDTTATYNSPLHF. The DNA for the CDR3 is TGTGCCAGCAGTGATACGACAGCTACCTATAATTCACCCCTCCACTTT. The chain has TRBV6-1 and TRBJ1-6; D may be TRBD1 (5 bases). In germline, CDR1 is MNHNS, CDR2 SASEGT. There are 16 residues in the CDR3. V lost 3 bases, J lost 2 bases, and 11 bases lay in between.

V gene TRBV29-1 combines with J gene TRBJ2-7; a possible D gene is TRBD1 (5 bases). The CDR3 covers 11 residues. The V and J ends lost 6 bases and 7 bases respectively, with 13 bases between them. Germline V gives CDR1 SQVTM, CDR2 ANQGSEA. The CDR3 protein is CSVMAKGEQYF. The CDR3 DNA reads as TGCAGCGTGATGGCCAAGGGGGAGCAGTACTTC.

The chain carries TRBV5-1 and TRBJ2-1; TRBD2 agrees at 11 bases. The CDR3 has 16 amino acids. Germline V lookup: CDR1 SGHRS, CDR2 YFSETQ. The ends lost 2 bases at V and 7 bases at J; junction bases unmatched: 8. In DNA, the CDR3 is TGCGCCAGCAGCTTAGAATTGGCTAGCGGGAGGAATGAGCAGTTCTTC. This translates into CASSLELASGRNEQFF.

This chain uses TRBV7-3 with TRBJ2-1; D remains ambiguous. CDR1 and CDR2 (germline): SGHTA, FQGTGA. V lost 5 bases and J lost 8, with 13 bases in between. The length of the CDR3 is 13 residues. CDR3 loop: CASSRSRSDEQFF. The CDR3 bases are TGTGCCAGCAGCCGATCTAGGAGCGATGAGCAGTTCTTC. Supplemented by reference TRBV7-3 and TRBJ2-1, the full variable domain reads GAGVSQTPSNKVTEKGKYVELRCDPISGHTALYWYRQSLGQGPEFLIYFQGTGAADDSGLPNDRFFAVRPEGSVSTLKIQRTERGDSAVYLCASSRSRSDEQFFGPGTRLTVL.

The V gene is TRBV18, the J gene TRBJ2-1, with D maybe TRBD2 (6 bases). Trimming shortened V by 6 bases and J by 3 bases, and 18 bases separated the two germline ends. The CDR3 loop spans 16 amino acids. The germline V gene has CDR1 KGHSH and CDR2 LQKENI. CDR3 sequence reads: CASSPTGGANYNEQFF. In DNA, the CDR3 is TGTGCCAGCTCCCCGACTGGCGGGGCGAACTACAATGAGCAGTTCTTC.

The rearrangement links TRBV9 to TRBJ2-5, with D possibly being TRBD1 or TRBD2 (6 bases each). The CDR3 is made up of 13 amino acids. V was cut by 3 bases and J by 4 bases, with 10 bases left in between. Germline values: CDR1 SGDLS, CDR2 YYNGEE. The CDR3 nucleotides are TGTGCCAGCAGCGGAGGGGGGCGAGAGACCCAGTACTTC. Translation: CASSGGGRETQYF. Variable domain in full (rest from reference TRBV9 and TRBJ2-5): DSGVTQTPKHLITATGQRVTLRCSPRSGDLSVYWYQQSLDQGLQFLIQYYNGEERAKGNILERFSAQQFPDLHSELNLSSLELGDSALYFCASSGGGRETQYFGPGTRLLVL.

The CDR3: CASRTGSLSYEQYF. CDR3 sequence (DNA): TGTGCCAGCAGGACAGGAAGCCTCTCCTACGAGCAGTACTTC. V is TRBV6-5 and J is TRBJ2-7; perhaps TRBD1 as D (6 bases). Between the trimmed V and J ends, which lost 6 bases and 0 bases, there was a span of 12 bases. This CDR3 region has 14 residues. Per the germline V gene, CDR1 is MNHEY and CDR2 is SVGAGI.

CDR3 coding DNA: TGCGCCAGCAGCCAATCACCGGGACGCTACGAGCAGTACTTC. As protein: CASSQSPGRYEQYF. This rearrangement joins TRBV4-1 to TRBJ2-7; the D gene could be TRBD1 or TRBD2 (5 bases each). Germline CDR1 MGHRA, CDR2 YSYEKL. The ends were cut back, 2 bases at V and 3 bases at J, with 11 bases in the middle. The CDR3 runs to 14 residues.

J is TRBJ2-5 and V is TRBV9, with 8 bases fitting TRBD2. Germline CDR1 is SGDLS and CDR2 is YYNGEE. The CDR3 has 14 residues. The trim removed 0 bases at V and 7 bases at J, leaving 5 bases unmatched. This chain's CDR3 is CASSVAAGAGTQYF. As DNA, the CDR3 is TGTGCCAGCAGCGTAGCAGCGGGAGCAGGGACCCAGTACTTC. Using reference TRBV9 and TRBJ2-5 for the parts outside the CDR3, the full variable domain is DSGVTQTPKHLITATGQRVTLRCSPRSGDLSVYWYQQSLDQGLQFLIQYYNGEERAKGNILERFSAQQFPDLHSELNLSSLELGDSALYFCASSVAAGAGTQYFGPGTRLLVL.

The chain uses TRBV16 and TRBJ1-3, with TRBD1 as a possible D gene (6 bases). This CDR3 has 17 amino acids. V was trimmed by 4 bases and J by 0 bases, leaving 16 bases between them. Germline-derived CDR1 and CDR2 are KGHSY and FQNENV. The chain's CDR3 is CASSPLEGDPSGNTIYF. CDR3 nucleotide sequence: TGTGCCAGCAGCCCCCTGGAGGGGGACCCCTCTGGAAACACCATATATTTT.

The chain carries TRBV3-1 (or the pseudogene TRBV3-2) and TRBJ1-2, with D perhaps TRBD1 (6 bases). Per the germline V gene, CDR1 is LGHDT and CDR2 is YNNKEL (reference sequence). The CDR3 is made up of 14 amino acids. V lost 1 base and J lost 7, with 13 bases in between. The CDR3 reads CASSQVGGAGGYTF. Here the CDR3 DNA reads TGTGCCAGCAGCCAAGTCGGGGGGGCGGGTGGCTACACCTTC.

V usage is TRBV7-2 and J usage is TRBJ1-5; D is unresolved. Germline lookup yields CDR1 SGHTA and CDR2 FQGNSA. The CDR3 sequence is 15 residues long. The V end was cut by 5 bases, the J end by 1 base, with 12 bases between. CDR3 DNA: TGTGCCAGCAGCCCGTACCGGGGAAGCAATCAGCCCCAGCATTTT. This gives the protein CASSPYRGSNQPQHF. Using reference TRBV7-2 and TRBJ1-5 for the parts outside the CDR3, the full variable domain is GAGVSQSPSNKVTEKGKDVELRCDPISGHTALYWYRQSLGQGLEFLIYFQGNSAPDKSGLPSDRFSAERTGGSVSTLTIQRTQQEDSAVYLCASSPYRGSNQPQHFGDGTRLSIL.